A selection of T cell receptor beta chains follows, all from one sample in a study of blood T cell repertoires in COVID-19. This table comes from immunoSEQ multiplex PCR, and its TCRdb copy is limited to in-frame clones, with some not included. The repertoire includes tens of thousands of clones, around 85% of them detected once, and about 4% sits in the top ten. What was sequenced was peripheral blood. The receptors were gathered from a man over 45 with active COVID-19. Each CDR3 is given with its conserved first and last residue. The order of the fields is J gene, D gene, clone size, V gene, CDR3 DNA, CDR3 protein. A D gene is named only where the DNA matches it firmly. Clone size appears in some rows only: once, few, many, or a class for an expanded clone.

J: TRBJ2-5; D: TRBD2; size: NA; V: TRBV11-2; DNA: TGTGCCAGCAGCTTAGACCAGCGGGGGTTAGAGACCCAGTACTTC; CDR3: CASSLDQRGLETQYF
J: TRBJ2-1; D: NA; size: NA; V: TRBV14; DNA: TGTGCCAGCAGCCAGCAGTGGGGCGAGCAGTTCTTC; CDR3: CASSQQWGEQFF
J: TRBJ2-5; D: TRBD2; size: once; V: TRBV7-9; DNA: TGTGCCAGCAGCCCTCACAGCGGGGGGCAAGAGACCCAGTACTTC; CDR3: CASSPHSGGQETQYF
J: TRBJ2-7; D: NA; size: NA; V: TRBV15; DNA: TGTGCCACCAGCACTGGTCGAGGGAGCTCCTACGAGCAGTACTTC; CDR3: CATSTGRGSSYEQYF
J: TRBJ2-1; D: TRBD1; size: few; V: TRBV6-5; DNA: TGTGCCAGCAGCGGACAGGGGACCTACAATGAGCAGTTCTTC; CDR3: CASSGQGTYNEQFF
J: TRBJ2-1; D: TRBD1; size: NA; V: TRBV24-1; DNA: TGTGCCACCGTATCAGGGGGCAATGAGCAGTTCTTC; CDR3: CATVSGGNEQFF
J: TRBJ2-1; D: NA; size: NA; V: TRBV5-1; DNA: TGCGCCAGCAGCTTTCAGGGCAGCAATGAGCAGTTCTTC; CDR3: CASSFQGSNEQFF
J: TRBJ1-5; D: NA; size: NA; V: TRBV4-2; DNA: TGTGCCAGCAGCCAAGACGGGGGTACCAATCAGCCCCAGCATTTT; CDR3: CASSQDGGTNQPQHF
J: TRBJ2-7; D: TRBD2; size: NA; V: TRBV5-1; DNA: TGCGCCAGCAGCTTGGCTAGCGGGGGTTCCTACGAGCAGTACTTC; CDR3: CASSLASGGSYEQYF
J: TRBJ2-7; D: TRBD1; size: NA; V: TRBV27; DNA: TGTGCCAGCAGTTCGGGACAGGGGAGCTTTAGCGAGCAGTACTTC; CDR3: CASSSGQGSFSEQYF
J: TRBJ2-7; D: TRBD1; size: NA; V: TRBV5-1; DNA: TGCGCCAGCAGCTCACATCCGGGGACAGGGTACGAGCAGTACTTC; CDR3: CASSSHPGTGYEQYF
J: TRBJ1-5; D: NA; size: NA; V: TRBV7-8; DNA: TGTGCCAGCATCTCCCACCTAAGAGGCAGCAATCAGCCCCAGCATTTT; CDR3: CASISHLRGSNQPQHF
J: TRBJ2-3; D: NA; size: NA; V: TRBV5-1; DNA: TGCGCCAGCAGCATCGGACAAAAATCGGATACGCAGTATTTT; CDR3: CASSIGQKSDTQYF
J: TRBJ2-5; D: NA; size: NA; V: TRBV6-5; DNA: TGTGCCAGCAGTACGACAAGTATCCAAGAGACCCAGTACTTC; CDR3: CASSTTSIQETQYF
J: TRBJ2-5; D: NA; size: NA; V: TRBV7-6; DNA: TGTGCCAGCAGCTCCCTGACTGGCACCCAAGAGACCCAGTACTTC; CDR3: CASSSLTGTQETQYF
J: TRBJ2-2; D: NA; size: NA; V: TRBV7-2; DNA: TGTGCCAGCAGCCGCTGGGGGGGGCCCACGAACACCGGGGAGCTGTTTTTT; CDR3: CASSRWGGPTNTGELFF
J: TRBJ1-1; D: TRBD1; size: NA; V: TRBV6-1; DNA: TGTGCCAGCAGTTTAACAGGGGAGATTAAACCTGAAGCTTTCTTT; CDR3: CASSLTGEIKPEAFF
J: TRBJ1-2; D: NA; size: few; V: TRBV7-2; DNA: TGTGCCAGCAGCTTAGACGGTAACTATGGCTACACCTTC; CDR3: CASSLDGNYGYTF
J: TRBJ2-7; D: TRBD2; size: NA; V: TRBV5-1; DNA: TGCGCCAGCAGCTTAGCCGGGACTAGCATGTACGAGCAGTACTTC; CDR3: CASSLAGTSMYEQYF
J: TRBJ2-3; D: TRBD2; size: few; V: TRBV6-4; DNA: TGTGCCAGCAGTGAAGCGGGGGGGCAGGCAGATACGCAGTATTTT; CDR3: CASSEAGGQADTQYF
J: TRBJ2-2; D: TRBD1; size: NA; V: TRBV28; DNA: TGTGCCAGCAGTCCAGACAGGGTAGACTACGGGAACACCGGGGAGCTGTTTTTT; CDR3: CASSPDRVDYGNTGELFF
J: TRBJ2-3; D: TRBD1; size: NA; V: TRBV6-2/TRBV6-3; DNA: TGTGCCAGCAGTTTACAGGGGAACACAGATACGCAGTATTTT; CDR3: CASSLQGNTDTQYF